This T cell receptor beta chain was sequenced in a study of T cell repertoires in cytomegalovirus infection. Study-level information: Selection of CMV epitopes for the study included recently identified HLA-C-restricted and well-studied HLA-B-restricted ones.

CDR3 size: 17 residues. Trimming at V came to 5 bases and at J to 6 bases, leaving 12 bases not matched to a gene. This clonotype was found many times. Its antigen is unknown. MiXCR, applied by TCRdb to the reads, yields one record per CDR3 protein. The sample holds 830,000 or so distinct CDR3 sequences, approximately 29% seen once. The chain combines TRBV12-3 or TRBV12-4 with TRBJ2-1; 11 bases are a match to TRBD1. The sequences come from cultured CD8+ T cells from PBMCs, collected from culture after CMV antigen stimulation. The source is a human donor in good health (CMV status not recorded). Some clones in this sample may be carry-over from other donors' samples. CDR3 nucleotides: TGTGCCAGCAGTAAAGGACAGGGGGCTAAGTATCTCAATGAGCAGTTCTTC. Its translation is CASSKGQGAKYLNEQFF.